This TCR beta chain was identified during a study of TIL therapy for anti-PD-1-resistant metastatic lung cancer. Turning to the study itself: Median tumor mutation burden was around 1.6 mutations per megabase. Study-level findings and limits: Infused TIL clonotypes partially replaced the baseline blood repertoire, then decayed over months.

Documented time point: pre-treatment sample, taken before nivolumab and TIL therapy. Patients were adults with stage 4 NSCLC. Sequencing used immunoSEQ v3. Clones were sequenced by immunoSEQ multiplex PCR, and TCRdb holds only the in-frame ones, with some missing. Among 45,000 to 75,000 clones listed, roughly 84% were seen once. Comment on this clone: What it binds is not known.

This CDR3 comprises 13 residues. CDR1 and CDR2 from the germline V gene are MDHEN and SYDVKM. Trimming took 8 bases from V and 4 from J, leaving 15 bases between them. The chain recombines TRBV28 with TRBJ2-7, with D tentatively TRBD1 (7 bases). This specimen consisted of blood, obtained at baseline. This receptor was taken from a person aged 25 to 79 with non-small cell lung cancer. Here the CDR3 reads CASGGTELYEQYF. The CDR3 region has the DNA TGTGCCAGCGGCGGGACAGAGCTGTACGAGCAGTACTTC.